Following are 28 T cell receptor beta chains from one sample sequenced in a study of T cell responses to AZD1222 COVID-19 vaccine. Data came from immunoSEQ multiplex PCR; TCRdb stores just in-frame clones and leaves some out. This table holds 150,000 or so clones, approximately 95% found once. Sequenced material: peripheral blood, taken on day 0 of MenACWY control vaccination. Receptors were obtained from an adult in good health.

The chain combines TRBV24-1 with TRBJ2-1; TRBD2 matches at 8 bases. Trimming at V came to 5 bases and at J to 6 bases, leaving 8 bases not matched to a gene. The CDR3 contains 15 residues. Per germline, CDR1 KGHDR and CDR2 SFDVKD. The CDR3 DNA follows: TGTGCCACCAGTGTCCGAAGCGGGAGCGTCAATGAGCAGTTCTTC. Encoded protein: CATSVRSGSVNEQFF.

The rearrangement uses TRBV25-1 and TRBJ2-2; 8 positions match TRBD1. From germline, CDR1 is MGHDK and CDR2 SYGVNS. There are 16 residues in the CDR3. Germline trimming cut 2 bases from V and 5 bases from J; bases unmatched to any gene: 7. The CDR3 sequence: CASSEHSTGATGELFF. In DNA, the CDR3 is TGTGCCAGCAGTGAACATTCGACAGGGGCGACCGGGGAGCTGTTTTTT. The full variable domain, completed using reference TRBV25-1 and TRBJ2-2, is EADIYQTPRYLVIGTGKKITLECSQTMGHDKMYWYQQDPGMELHLIHYSYGVNSTEKGDLSSESTVSRIRTEHFPLTLESARPSHTSQYLCASSEHSTGATGELFFGEGSRLTVL.

The CDR3 DNA follows: TGTGCCAGCGGAATGGGACAGGGGGTTTATGGCTACACCTTC. Residues: CASGMGQGVYGYTF. The chain couples TRBV11-2 to TRBJ1-2; TRBD1 matches at 11 bases. With 8 bases clipped from V and 5 bases from J, the junction kept 7 bases outside the gene matches. Germline V gene sequence: CDR1 SGHAT, CDR2 FQNNGV. CDR3 size: 14 residues.

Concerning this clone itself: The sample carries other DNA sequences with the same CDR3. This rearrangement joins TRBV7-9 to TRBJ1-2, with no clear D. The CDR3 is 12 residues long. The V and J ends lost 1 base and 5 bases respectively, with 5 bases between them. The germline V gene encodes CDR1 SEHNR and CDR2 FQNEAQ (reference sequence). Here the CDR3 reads CASSLGVYGYTF. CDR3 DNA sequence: TGTGCCAGCAGCTTAGGGGTGTATGGCTACACCTTC.

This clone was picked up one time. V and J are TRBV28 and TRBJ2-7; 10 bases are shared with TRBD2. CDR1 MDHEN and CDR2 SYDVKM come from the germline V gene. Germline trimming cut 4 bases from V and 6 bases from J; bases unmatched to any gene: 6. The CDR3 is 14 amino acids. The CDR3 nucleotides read TGTGCCAGCAGTTGGCTAGCGGGAGTTGGCGAGCAGTACTTC. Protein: CASSWLAGVGEQYF.

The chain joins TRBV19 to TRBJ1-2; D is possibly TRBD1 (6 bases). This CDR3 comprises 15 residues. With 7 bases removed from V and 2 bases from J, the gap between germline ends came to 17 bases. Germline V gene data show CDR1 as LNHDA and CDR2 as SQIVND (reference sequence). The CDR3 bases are TGTGCCAGTACCACCTCGGGGCAGGGGAACTATGGCTACACCTTC. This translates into CASTTSGQGNYGYTF.

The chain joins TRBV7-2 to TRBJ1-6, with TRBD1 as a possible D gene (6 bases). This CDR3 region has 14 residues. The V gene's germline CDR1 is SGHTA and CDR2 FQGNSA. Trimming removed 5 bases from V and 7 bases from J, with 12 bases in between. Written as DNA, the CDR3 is TGTGCCAGCAGCGTGGGGGCAAACAATTCACCCCTCCACTTT. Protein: CASSVGANNSPLHF.

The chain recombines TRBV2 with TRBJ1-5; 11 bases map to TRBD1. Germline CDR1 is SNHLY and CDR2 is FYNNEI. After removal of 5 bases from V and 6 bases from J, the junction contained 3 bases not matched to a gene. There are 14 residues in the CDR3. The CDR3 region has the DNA TGTGCCAGCAGTAGGGACAGGGGGAGTCAGCCCCAGCATTTT. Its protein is CASSRDRGSQPQHF.

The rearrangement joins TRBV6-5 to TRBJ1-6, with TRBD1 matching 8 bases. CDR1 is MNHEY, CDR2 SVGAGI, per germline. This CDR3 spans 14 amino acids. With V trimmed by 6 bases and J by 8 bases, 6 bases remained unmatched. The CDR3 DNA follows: TGTGCCAGCAGGCTGACAGGGGACCATTCACCCCTCCACTTT. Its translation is CASRLTGDHSPLHF.

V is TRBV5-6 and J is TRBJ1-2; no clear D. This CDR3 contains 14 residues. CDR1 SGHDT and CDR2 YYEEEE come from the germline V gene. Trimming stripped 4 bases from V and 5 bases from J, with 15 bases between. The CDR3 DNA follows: TGTGCCAGCAGCCCCGAGGGCGCACAATATGGCTACACCTTC. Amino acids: CASSPEGAQYGYTF.

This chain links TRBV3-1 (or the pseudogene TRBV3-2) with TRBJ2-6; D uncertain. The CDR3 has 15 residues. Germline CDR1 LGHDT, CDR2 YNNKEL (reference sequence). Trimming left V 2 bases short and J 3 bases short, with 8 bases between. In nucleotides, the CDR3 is TGTGCCAGCAGCCAACCAGGCGTTGGGGCCAACGTCCTGACTTTC. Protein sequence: CASSQPGVGANVLTF.

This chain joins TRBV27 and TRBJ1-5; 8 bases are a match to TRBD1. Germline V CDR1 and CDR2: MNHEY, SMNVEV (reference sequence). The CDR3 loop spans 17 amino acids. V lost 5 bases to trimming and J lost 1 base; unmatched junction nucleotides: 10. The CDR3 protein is CASSTRQGLGSNQPQHF. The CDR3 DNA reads TGTGCCAGCAGTACCAGACAGGGGTTGGGGAGCAATCAGCCCCAGCATTTT.

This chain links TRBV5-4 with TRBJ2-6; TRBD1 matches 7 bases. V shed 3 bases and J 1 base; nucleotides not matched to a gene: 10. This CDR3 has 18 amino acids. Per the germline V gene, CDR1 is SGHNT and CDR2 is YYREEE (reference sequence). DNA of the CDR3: TGTGCCAGCAGCTCAGGACAGGCGACACATTCTGGGGCCAACGTCCTGACTTTC. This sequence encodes CASSSGQATHSGANVLTF.

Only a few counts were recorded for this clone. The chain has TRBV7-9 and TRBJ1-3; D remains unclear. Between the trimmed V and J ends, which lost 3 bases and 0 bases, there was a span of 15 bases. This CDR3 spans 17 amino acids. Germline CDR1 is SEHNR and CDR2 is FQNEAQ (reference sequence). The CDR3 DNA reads TGTGCCAGCAGCTTTCGAGAATTCGTTTTCTCTGGAAACACCATATATTTT. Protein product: CASSFREFVFSGNTIYF.

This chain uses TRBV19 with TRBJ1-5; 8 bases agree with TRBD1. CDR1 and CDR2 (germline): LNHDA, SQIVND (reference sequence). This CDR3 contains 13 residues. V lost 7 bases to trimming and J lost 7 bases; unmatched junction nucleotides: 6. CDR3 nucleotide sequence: TGTGCCAGTACGGACAGGGCATGGCAGCCCCAGCATTTT. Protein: CASTDRAWQPQHF.

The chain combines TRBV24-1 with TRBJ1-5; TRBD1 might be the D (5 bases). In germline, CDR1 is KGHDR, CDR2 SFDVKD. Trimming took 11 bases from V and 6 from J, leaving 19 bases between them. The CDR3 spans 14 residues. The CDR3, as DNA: TGTGCCATCGGAGGGGCTGAGTCCGCTCAGCCCCAGCATTTT. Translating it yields CAIGGAESAQPQHF.

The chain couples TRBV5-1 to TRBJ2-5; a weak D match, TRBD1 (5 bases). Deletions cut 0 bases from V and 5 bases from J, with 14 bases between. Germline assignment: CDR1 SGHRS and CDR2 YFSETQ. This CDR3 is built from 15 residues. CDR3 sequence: CASSLEGQGIETQYF. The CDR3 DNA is TGCGCCAGCAGCTTGGAAGGACAAGGGATTGAGACCCAGTACTTC.

The CDR3, as DNA: TGTGCCACCGCCGGGGCTCGGGACTACGAGCAGTACTTC. Translated: CATAGARDYEQYF. V gene TRBV10-3 combines with J gene TRBJ2-7; either TRBD1 or TRBD2 may fit D (5 bases each). The V end lost 10 bases, the J end lost 3 bases, and 16 bases lay between the germline ends. The CDR3 totals 13 residues. Germline V gene lookup returns CDR1 ENHRY and CDR2 SYGVKD.

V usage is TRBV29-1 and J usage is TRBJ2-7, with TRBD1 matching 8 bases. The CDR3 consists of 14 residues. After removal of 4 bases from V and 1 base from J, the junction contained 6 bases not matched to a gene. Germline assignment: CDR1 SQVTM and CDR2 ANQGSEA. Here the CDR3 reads CSVATGAGSYEQYF. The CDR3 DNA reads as TGCAGCGTTGCGACAGGGGCCGGGTCCTACGAGCAGTACTTC.

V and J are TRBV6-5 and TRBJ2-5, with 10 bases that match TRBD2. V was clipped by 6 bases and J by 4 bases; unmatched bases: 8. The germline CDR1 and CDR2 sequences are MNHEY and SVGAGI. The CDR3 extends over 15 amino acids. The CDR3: CASRLAGGQGETQYF. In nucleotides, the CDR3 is TGTGCCAGCAGGTTAGCGGGAGGCCAGGGAGAGACCCAGTACTTC.

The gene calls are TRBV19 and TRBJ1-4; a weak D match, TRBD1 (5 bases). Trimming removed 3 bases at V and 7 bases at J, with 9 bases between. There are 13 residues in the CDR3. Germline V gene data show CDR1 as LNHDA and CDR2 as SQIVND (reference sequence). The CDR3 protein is CASSIYRSEKLFF. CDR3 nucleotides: TGTGCCAGTAGTATCTACAGGAGTGAAAAACTGTTTTTT.

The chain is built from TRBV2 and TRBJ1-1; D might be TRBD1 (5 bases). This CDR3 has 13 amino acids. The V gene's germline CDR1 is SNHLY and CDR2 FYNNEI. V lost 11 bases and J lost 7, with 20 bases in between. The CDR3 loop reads CAVSLGVFSEAFF. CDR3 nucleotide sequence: TGTGCCGTGAGCTTGGGGGTCTTCAGTGAAGCTTTCTTT. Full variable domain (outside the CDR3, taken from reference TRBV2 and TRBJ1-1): EPEVTQTPSHQVTQMGQEVILRCVPISNHLYFYWYRQILGQKVEFLVSFYNNEISEKSEIFDDQFSVERPDGSNFTLKIRSTKLEDSAMYFCAVSLGVFSEAFFGQGTRLTVV.

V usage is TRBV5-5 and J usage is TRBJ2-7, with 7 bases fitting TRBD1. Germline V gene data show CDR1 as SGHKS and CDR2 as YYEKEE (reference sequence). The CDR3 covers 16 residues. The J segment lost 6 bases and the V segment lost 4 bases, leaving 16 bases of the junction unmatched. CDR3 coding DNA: TGTGCCAGCAGCCCAACGACAGGGATAAAAACTAGCGAGCAGTACTTC. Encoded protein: CASSPTTGIKTSEQYF.

DNA for the CDR3: TGTGCCAGCAGCAAAGCGGGCGGGGTCCTTTTGAGTGGCTACACCTTC. Translation: CASSKAGGVLLSGYTF. V usage is TRBV21-1 and J usage is TRBJ1-2. TRBV21-1 represents a pseudogene. This CDR3 spans 16 amino acids.

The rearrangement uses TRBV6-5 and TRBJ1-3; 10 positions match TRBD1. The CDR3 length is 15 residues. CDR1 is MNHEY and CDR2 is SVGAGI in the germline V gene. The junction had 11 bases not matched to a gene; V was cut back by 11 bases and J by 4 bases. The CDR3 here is CASSGTGALGNTIYF. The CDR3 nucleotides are TGTGCCTCCTCAGGGACAGGGGCCCTGGGAAACACCATATATTTT.

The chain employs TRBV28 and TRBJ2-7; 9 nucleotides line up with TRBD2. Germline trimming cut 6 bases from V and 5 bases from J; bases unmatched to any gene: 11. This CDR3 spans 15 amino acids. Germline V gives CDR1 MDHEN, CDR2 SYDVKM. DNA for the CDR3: TGTGCCAGCAGACCACCGGGACTAGCAGTCCACGAGCAGTACTTC. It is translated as CASRPPGLAVHEQYF.

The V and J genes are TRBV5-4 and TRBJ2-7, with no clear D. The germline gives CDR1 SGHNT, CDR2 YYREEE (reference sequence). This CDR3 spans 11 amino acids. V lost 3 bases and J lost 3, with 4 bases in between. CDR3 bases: TGTGCCAGCAGCTCGGACTACGAGCAGTACTTC. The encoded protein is CASSSDYEQYF.

The CDR3 nucleotides are TGTGCCAGCAGACGGACCGTAACAGATACGCAGTATTTT. It translates to CASRRTVTDTQYF. The chain couples TRBV6-5 to TRBJ2-3; D is unclear. The CDR3 totals 13 residues. Looked up from germline, CDR1 is MNHEY and CDR2 is SVGAGI. V dropped 6 bases and J dropped 3 bases, with 10 bases sitting between them.